Each of the 9 T cell receptor beta chains below was sequenced from the same sample in a study of cytomegalovirus exposure and HLA in healthy donors. Profiling relied on immunoSEQ multiplex PCR, and the TCRdb table lists in-frame clones only, not all of them. The sample has roughly 330,000 clones, about nine tenths seen once. The specimen sequenced was PBMCs. The source is a woman aged 25 to 45 in good health and CMV-seropositive.

The chain recombines TRBV29-1 with TRBJ1-1; TRBD1 matches at 7 bases. The V and J ends lost 5 bases and 0 bases, in that order; junction bases with no gene match: 12. CDR3 length: 16 amino acids. Per germline, CDR1 SQVTM and CDR2 ANQGSEA. The CDR3 nucleotides read TGCAGCGTTTTACGGCCCTGGGACAGCTTGAACACTGAAGCTTTCTTT. Residues: CSVLRPWDSLNTEAFF.

This chain links TRBV4-3 with TRBJ2-3, with 8 positions matching TRBD2. This CDR3 has 16 amino acids. Per the germline V gene, CDR1 is LGHNA and CDR2 is YSLEER. V lost 0 bases to trimming and J lost 5 bases; unmatched junction nucleotides: 7. The CDR3 coding sequence is TGCGCCAGCAGCCAAGATCCTAGCGGGCCCGTAGATACGCAGTATTTT. Residues: CASSQDPSGPVDTQYF.

This rearrangement joins TRBV29-1 to TRBJ2-1; D call uncertain. CDR3 length: 14 amino acids. The germline gives CDR1 SQVTM, CDR2 ANQGSEA. Trimming removed 6 bases at V and 4 bases at J, with 16 bases between. CDR3 sequence reads: CSVGIDGRYNEQFF. As DNA, the CDR3 is TGCAGCGTGGGCATTGACGGGCGGTACAATGAGCAGTTCTTC.

The rearrangement links TRBV13 to TRBJ1-1, with TRBD1 matching over 8 bases. V shed 4 bases, J shed 0 bases, and the junction held 4 bases outside the gene matches. The length of the CDR3 is 15 residues. Germline values: CDR1 PRHDT, CDR2 FYEKMQ (reference sequence). The CDR3 loop reads CASSSPGGLNTEAFF. The DNA of the CDR3 is TGTGCCAGCAGCTCCCCAGGGGGCCTGAACACTGAAGCTTTCTTT.

The chain recombines TRBV30 with TRBJ1-5; no definite D call. V was trimmed by 6 bases and J by 9 bases, leaving 21 bases between them. Germline CDR1 is GTSNPN and CDR2 is SVGIG (reference sequence). CDR3 size: 14 residues. The CDR3 DNA reads as TGTGCCTGTAGGGAGGGCACGGGAATAGGGCCCCAGCATTTT. Residues: CACREGTGIGPQHF.

V usage is TRBV7-2 and J usage is TRBJ2-7; TRBD1 is a possible D gene (6 bases). Germline loops: CDR1 SGHTA, CDR2 FQGNSA. The CDR3 length is 16 residues. V was pared by 5 bases and J by 0 bases, with 17 bases between. CDR3 loop: CASSPRINRDSYEQYF. CDR3 DNA: TGTGCCAGCAGCCCCCGAATCAACAGGGACTCCTACGAGCAGTACTTC. Together with reference TRBV7-2 and TRBJ2-7, the CDR3 gives the full variable domain: GAGVSQSPSNKVTEKGKDVELRCDPISGHTALYWYRQSLGQGLEFLIYFQGNSAPDKSGLPSDRFSAERTGGSVSTLTIQRTQQEDSAVYLCASSPRINRDSYEQYFGPGTRLTVT.

The J gene is TRBJ2-1, the V gene TRBV5-1; 12 bases agree with TRBD2. This CDR3 comprises 17 residues. CDR1 SGHRS and CDR2 YFSETQ come from the germline V gene. Losses at the gene ends were 4 bases for V and 3 bases for J; bases not matched to a gene: 8. The CDR3 region has the DNA TGCGCCAGCAGCATACGACTAGCGGGAGAGGTCTACAATGAGCAGTTCTTC. Protein product: CASSIRLAGEVYNEQFF. Drawing the rest from reference TRBV5-1 and TRBJ2-1, the complete variable domain is KAGVTQTPRYLIKTRGQQVTLSCSPISGHRSVSWYQQTPGQGLQFLFEYFSETQRNKGNFPGRFSGRQFSNSRSEMNVSTLELGDSALYLCASSIRLAGEVYNEQFFGPGTRLTVL.

There are a few counts of this clone. Its ends do not fully match the called genes, so a read error is possible. V and J are TRBV28 and TRBJ1-2; the D gene is possibly TRBD1 (5 bases). The CDR3 sequence is 11 residues long. From germline, CDR1 is MDHEN and CDR2 SYDVKM. The CDR3 loop is CASSLATDRIF. CDR3 sequence (DNA): TGTGCCAGCAGTTTGGCGACAGACCGGATCTTC.

The chain combines TRBV2 with TRBJ1-2; D unclear. Germline lookup yields CDR1 SNHLY and CDR2 FYNNEI. V lost 0 bases and J 4 bases, leaving 12 bases between the germline ends. CDR3 length equals 15 residues. CDR3 sequence reads: CASSEATVARYGYTF. The CDR3 DNA reads TGTGCCAGCAGTGAAGCTACAGTGGCCCGCTATGGCTACACCTTC.